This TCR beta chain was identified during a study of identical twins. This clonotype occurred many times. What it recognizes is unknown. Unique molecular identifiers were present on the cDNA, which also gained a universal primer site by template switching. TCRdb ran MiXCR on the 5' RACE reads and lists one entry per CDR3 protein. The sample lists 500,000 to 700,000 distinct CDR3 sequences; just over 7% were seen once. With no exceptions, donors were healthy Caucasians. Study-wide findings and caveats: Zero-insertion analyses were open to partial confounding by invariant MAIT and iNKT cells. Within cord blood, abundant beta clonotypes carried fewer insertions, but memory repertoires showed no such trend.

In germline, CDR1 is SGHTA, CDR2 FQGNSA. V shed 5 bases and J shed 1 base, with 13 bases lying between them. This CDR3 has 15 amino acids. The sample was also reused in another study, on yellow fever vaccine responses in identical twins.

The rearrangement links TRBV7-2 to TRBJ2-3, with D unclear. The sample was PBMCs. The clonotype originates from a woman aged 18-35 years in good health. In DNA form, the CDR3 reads TGTGCCAGCAGCCTATTTGAAGCCCGCACAGATACGCAGTATTTT. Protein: CASSLFEARTDTQYF.